A selection of T cell receptor beta chains follows, all from one sample in a study of CD8 T cells in ankylosing spondylitis. TCRdb ran MiXCR on the 5' RACE reads and lists one entry per CDR3 protein. The data show some 240,000 distinct CDR3 sequences, 15% to 20% seen once. The sequencing input was blood, either unsorted or a sorted T cell fraction (not recorded which). The receptors here all came from a male donor with ankylosing spondylitis or in good health (not recorded which). The CDR3 runs from the conserved cysteine through the conserved F or W. A D gene is named only where the DNA matches it firmly. For some rows the clone size is stated as once, few or many, or as a class when expanded; others skip it.

d_gene: TRBD2
v_gene: TRBV4-3
j_gene: TRBJ2-1
abundance: many
CDR3aa: CASSHRTSGRVEQFF
CDR3nt: TGCGCCAGCAGCCATCGGACTAGCGGGAGAGTGGAGCAGTTCTTC

d_gene: -
v_gene: TRBV6-5
j_gene: TRBJ2-1
abundance: few
CDR3aa: CASTWGHEQFF
CDR3nt: TGTGCCAGCACATGGGGCCATGAGCAGTTCTTC

d_gene: -
v_gene: TRBV18
j_gene: TRBJ1-5
abundance: -
CDR3aa: CASSLYTIVGNQPQHF
CDR3nt: TGTGCCAGCTCACTTTACACCATCGTGGGCAATCAGCCCCAGCATTTT

d_gene: TRBD2
v_gene: TRBV27
j_gene: TRBJ2-7
abundance: few
CDR3aa: CASSLSVAGARYEQYF
CDR3nt: TGTGCCAGCAGTTTATCGGTAGCGGGAGCTCGGTACGAGCAGTACTTC

d_gene: -
v_gene: TRBV29-1
j_gene: TRBJ2-7
abundance: many
CDR3aa: CSVGTGSYEQYF
CDR3nt: TGCAGCGTTGGAACAGGGTCCTACGAGCAGTACTTC

d_gene: -
v_gene: TRBV6-1
j_gene: TRBJ1-5
abundance: -
CDR3aa: CASSPWQGSNQPQHF
CDR3nt: TGTGCCAGCAGTCCGTGGCAGGGTAGCAATCAGCCCCAGCATTTT

d_gene: TRBD1
v_gene: TRBV20-1
j_gene: TRBJ2-7
abundance: few
CDR3aa: CSAHRDSSYEQYF
CDR3nt: TGCAGTGCTCACCGGGACAGCTCCTACGAGCAGTACTTC

d_gene: -
v_gene: TRBV24-1
j_gene: TRBJ2-5
abundance: -
CDR3aa: CATSDWRPPDQETQYF
CDR3nt: TGTGCCACCAGTGATTGGAGACCGCCCGATCAAGAGACCCAGTACTTC

d_gene: TRBD2
v_gene: TRBV20-1
j_gene: TRBJ2-1
abundance: -
CDR3aa: CSARHSGMSSYNEQFF
CDR3nt: TGCAGTGCTAGACATAGCGGGATGAGCTCCTACAATGAGCAGTTCTTC

d_gene: TRBD1
v_gene: TRBV6-1
j_gene: TRBJ2-1
abundance: few
CDR3aa: CATDPGTVANEQFF
CDR3nt: TGTGCCACCGATCCGGGGACAGTCGCCAATGAGCAGTTCTTC

d_gene: -
v_gene: TRBV4-3
j_gene: TRBJ2-3
abundance: -
CDR3aa: CASSQDWGTDTQYF
CDR3nt: TGCGCCAGCAGCCAAGATTGGGGAACAGATACGCAGTATTTT

d_gene: -
v_gene: TRBV4-2
j_gene: TRBJ1-6
abundance: -
CDR3aa: CASSPTGQDNSPLHF
CDR3nt: TGTGCCAGCAGCCCCACCGGACAAGATAATTCACCCCTCCACTTT

d_gene: TRBD1
v_gene: TRBV4-1
j_gene: TRBJ2-7
abundance: many
CDR3aa: CASSQGRTGKYEQYF
CDR3nt: TGCGCCAGCAGCCAAGGCCGGACAGGGAAATACGAGCAGTACTTC

d_gene: -
v_gene: TRBV20-1
j_gene: TRBJ1-5
abundance: once
CDR3aa: CSASDEGRNHQPQHF
CDR3nt: TGCAGTGCTAGTGACGAGGGCAGGAATCATCAGCCCCAGCATTTT

d_gene: -
v_gene: TRBV29-1
j_gene: TRBJ2-7
abundance: many
CDR3aa: CSVEDRVGTYYEQYF
CDR3nt: TGCAGCGTTGAAGATAGGGTCGGGACTTACTACGAGCAGTACTTC

d_gene: -
v_gene: TRBV5-6
j_gene: TRBJ2-1
abundance: -
CDR3aa: CASWRGRGDEQFF
CDR3nt: TGTGCCTCCTGGCGGGGACGAGGGGATGAGCAGTTCTTC

d_gene: -
v_gene: TRBV7-9
j_gene: TRBJ1-3
abundance: few
CDR3aa: CASSPWTDLSGNTIYF
CDR3nt: TGTGCCAGCAGCCCGTGGACAGACCTCTCTGGAAACACCATATATTTT

d_gene: -
v_gene: TRBV27
j_gene: TRBJ2-7
abundance: -
CDR3aa: CASSLSASNYEQYF
CDR3nt: TGTGCCAGCAGTTTATCGGCCTCGAACTACGAGCAGTACTTC

d_gene: -
v_gene: TRBV4-1
j_gene: TRBJ2-7
abundance: few
CDR3aa: CASSQDPPHQWAYEQYF
CDR3nt: TGCGCCAGCAGCCAAGATCCCCCCCATCAGTGGGCTTACGAGCAGTACTTC

d_gene: TRBD2
v_gene: TRBV10-3
j_gene: TRBJ2-1
abundance: -
CDR3aa: CAISRGLAGVSGNEQFF
CDR3nt: TGTGCCATCAGTAGGGGACTAGCGGGAGTAAGTGGGAATGAGCAGTTCTTC

d_gene: TRBD1
v_gene: TRBV4-3
j_gene: TRBJ1-4
abundance: few
CDR3aa: CASSQGTGGEKLFF
CDR3nt: TGCGCCAGCAGCCAAGGGACAGGGGGTGAAAAACTGTTTTTT

d_gene: TRBD2
v_gene: TRBV24-1
j_gene: TRBJ2-1
abundance: many
CDR3aa: CATSGPGTSGDNEQFF
CDR3nt: TGTGCCACCAGTGGCCCCGGGACTAGCGGGGACAATGAGCAGTTCTTC

d_gene: TRBD2
v_gene: TRBV4-1
j_gene: TRBJ2-1
abundance: few
CDR3aa: CASSQRGLAGGPDEQFF
CDR3nt: TGCGCCAGCAGCCAGCGTGGACTAGCGGGAGGGCCCGATGAGCAGTTCTTC

d_gene: -
v_gene: TRBV27
j_gene: TRBJ2-1
abundance: few
CDR3aa: CASSLSPGAVEQFF
CDR3nt: TGTGCCAGCAGTCTATCGCCAGGAGCGGTTGAGCAGTTCTTC

d_gene: TRBD1
v_gene: TRBV23-1
j_gene: TRBJ2-7
abundance: few
CDR3aa: CASSQLGGTGVHEQYF
CDR3nt: TGCGCCAGCAGTCAACTTGGCGGGACAGGGGTCCACGAGCAGTACTTC

d_gene: -
v_gene: TRBV7-9
j_gene: TRBJ2-1
abundance: few
CDR3aa: CASSLVLGNVGQFF
CDR3nt: TGTGCCAGCAGCTTAGTTCTAGGGAACGTGGGGCAGTTCTTC

d_gene: -
v_gene: TRBV2
j_gene: TRBJ1-2
abundance: -
CDR3aa: CASSPGAKGYTF
CDR3nt: TGTGCCAGCAGTCCGGGGGCAAAGGGCTACACCTTC

d_gene: TRBD2
v_gene: TRBV12-3/TRBV12-4
j_gene: TRBJ2-1
abundance: many
CDR3aa: CASSESLAGPQFF
CDR3nt: TGTGCCAGCAGCGAATCACTAGCGGGACCCCAGTTCTTC

d_gene: TRBD2
v_gene: TRBV5-6
j_gene: TRBJ2-7
abundance: few
CDR3aa: CASSILAGVGYEQYF
CDR3nt: TGTGCCAGCAGCATACTAGCGGGAGTTGGCTACGAGCAGTACTTC

d_gene: -
v_gene: TRBV4-1
j_gene: TRBJ2-1
abundance: -
CDR3aa: CASSQEYEQFF
CDR3nt: TGCGCCAGCAGCCAAGAGTATGAGCAGTTCTTC

d_gene: -
v_gene: TRBV6-5
j_gene: TRBJ1-1
abundance: few
CDR3aa: CASSYLPGTEAFF
CDR3nt: TGTGCCAGCAGTTACTTGCCGGGGACTGAAGCTTTCTTT

d_gene: -
v_gene: TRBV4-1
j_gene: TRBJ1-4
abundance: -
CDR3aa: CASSQEGSNEKLFF
CDR3nt: TGCGCCAGCAGCCAAGAGGGCAGTAATGAAAAACTGTTTTTT

d_gene: -
v_gene: TRBV11-2
j_gene: TRBJ2-1
abundance: -
CDR3aa: CASSSTRGSYNEQFF
CDR3nt: TGTGCCAGCAGCTCCACTAGGGGGTCCTACAATGAGCAGTTCTTC

d_gene: TRBD2
v_gene: TRBV6-2/TRBV6-3
j_gene: TRBJ2-7
abundance: few
CDR3aa: CASKELAGGPNEQYF
CDR3nt: TGTGCCAGCAAGGAGCTGGCGGGAGGGCCCAACGAGCAGTACTTC

d_gene: -
v_gene: TRBV29-1
j_gene: TRBJ2-5
abundance: -
CDR3aa: CSVVPASEVQETQYF
CDR3nt: TGCAGCGTTGTACCAGCATCGGAGGTGCAAGAGACCCAGTACTTC

d_gene: -
v_gene: TRBV29-1
j_gene: TRBJ2-7
abundance: few
CDR3aa: CSVVVYGFHEQYF
CDR3nt: TGCAGCGTTGTGGTTTATGGCTTCCACGAGCAGTACTTC

d_gene: TRBD2
v_gene: TRBV7-8
j_gene: TRBJ2-1
abundance: -
CDR3aa: CASSTGLANNEQFF
CDR3nt: TGTGCCAGCAGCACGGGACTAGCGAACAATGAGCAGTTCTTC

d_gene: TRBD2
v_gene: TRBV13
j_gene: TRBJ2-1
abundance: -
CDR3aa: CASSFGLAGSHEQFF
CDR3nt: TGTGCCAGCAGCTTCGGACTAGCGGGATCGCATGAGCAGTTCTTC

d_gene: -
v_gene: TRBV29-1
j_gene: TRBJ2-3
abundance: -
CDR3aa: CSVEDRAAANTDTQYF
CDR3nt: TGCAGCGTTGAAGATCGGGCGGCAGCTAACACAGATACGCAGTATTTT

d_gene: TRBD1
v_gene: TRBV29-1
j_gene: TRBJ2-3
abundance: -
CDR3aa: CSVEVQGAQVIDTQYF
CDR3nt: TGCAGCGTTGAAGTTCAGGGGGCGCAAGTAATAGATACGCAGTATTTT

d_gene: -
v_gene: TRBV27
j_gene: TRBJ2-2
abundance: -
CDR3aa: CASSGPYTGELFF
CDR3nt: TGTGCCAGCAGTGGACCCTACACCGGGGAGCTGTTTTTT

d_gene: TRBD1
v_gene: TRBV9
j_gene: TRBJ2-7
abundance: -
CDR3aa: CASSTPGTGDRYEQYF
CDR3nt: TGTGCCAGCAGCACCCCCGGGACAGGGGACCGCTACGAGCAGTACTTC

d_gene: TRBD1
v_gene: TRBV6-1
j_gene: TRBJ2-7
abundance: -
CDR3aa: CASSPGQAGYEQYF
CDR3nt: TGTGCCAGCAGCCCGGGACAGGCCGGCTACGAGCAGTACTTC

d_gene: TRBD1
v_gene: TRBV29-1
j_gene: TRBJ2-7
abundance: few
CDR3aa: CSVGTGDSYEQYF
CDR3nt: TGCAGCGTTGGGACAGGGGACTCCTACGAGCAGTACTTC

d_gene: TRBD1
v_gene: TRBV9
j_gene: TRBJ2-5
abundance: many
CDR3aa: CASSNAGTAKETQYF
CDR3nt: TGTGCCAGCAGCAATGCCGGGACAGCAAAAGAGACCCAGTACTTC

d_gene: -
v_gene: TRBV12-3/TRBV12-4
j_gene: TRBJ2-1
abundance: many
CDR3aa: CASSSMSKSYNEQFF
CDR3nt: TGTGCCAGCAGTTCTATGTCAAAGAGCTACAATGAGCAGTTCTTC

d_gene: -
v_gene: TRBV12-3/TRBV12-4
j_gene: TRBJ2-7
abundance: -
CDR3aa: CASSSTGWGPHYEQYF
CDR3nt: TGTGCCAGCAGTTCCACAGGGTGGGGCCCGCACTACGAGCAGTACTTC

d_gene: TRBD1
v_gene: TRBV27
j_gene: TRBJ1-1
abundance: few
CDR3aa: CASSFDRGHATEAFF
CDR3nt: TGTGCCAGCAGTTTCGACAGGGGTCATGCCACTGAAGCTTTCTTT